These 8 T cell receptor beta chains share one sample of origin, sequenced in a study of Ad26.COV2.S vaccination and SARS-CoV-2 variants. The sample's treatment: 15 to 20 received Ad26.COV2.S at low or high dose, single or two shots; a few received placebo; per-sample allocation not given. Collection of samples fell on day 63 after the first vaccine or placebo injection. Libraries were prepared by immunoSEQ multiplex PCR; TCRdb keeps only in-frame clonotypes and omits some of them. This sample has 400,000 to 500,000 clones, with 75% to 90% found just once. This specimen consisted of peripheral blood, obtained in a trial of Ad26.COV2.S vaccine versus placebo. All receptors come from a person aged 18 to 65 who received the Ad26.COV2.S COVID-19 vaccine or a placebo.

This clone was found a few times. The gene calls are TRBV2 and TRBJ1-2; a weak D match, TRBD1 (5 bases). Germline CDR1 is SNHLY and CDR2 is FYNNEI. CDR3 size: 15 residues. Trimming shortened V by 6 bases and J by 0 bases, and 14 bases separated the two germline ends. The CDR3 coding sequence is TGTGCCAGCAGCCGACAGCTCTGGCCTAACTATGGCTACACCTTC. Translating it yields CASSRQLWPNYGYTF.

The chain carries TRBV7-9 and TRBJ1-5; D may be TRBD1 (6 bases). Germline CDR1 and CDR2: SEHNR and FQNEAQ (reference sequence). The length of the CDR3 is 17 residues. V lost 5 bases and J lost 5, with 22 bases in between. The CDR3 region has the DNA TGTGCCAGCAGCCCGGGGACAAGCGCCGGAGGCGATCAGCCCCAGCATTTT. It yields the protein CASSPGTSAGGDQPQHF.

The genes are TRBV7-3 and TRBJ2-5; D is unclear. The germline CDR1 and CDR2 sequences are SGHTA and FQGTGA. V lost 6 bases and J 1 base, leaving 9 bases between the germline ends. This CDR3 has 13 residues. CDR3 DNA sequence: TGTGCCAGCAGGCGCAGGCCCCAAGAGACCCAGTACTTC. This sequence encodes CASRRRPQETQYF.

The V and J genes are TRBV5-4 and TRBJ2-7; D possibly matches TRBD1 or TRBD2 (5 bases each). The CDR3 covers 13 residues. V shed 3 bases and J shed 1 base, with 8 bases lying between them. Germline CDR1 is SGHNT and CDR2 is YYREEE (reference sequence). The CDR3 reads CASSWDDSYEQYF. CDR3 coding DNA: TGTGCCAGCAGCTGGGACGATTCCTACGAGCAGTACTTC.

CDR3 nucleotide sequence: TGTGCCAGCAGTTTCCTGGGGACCTACGAGCAGTACTTC. Protein sequence: CASSFLGTYEQYF. This chain links TRBV2 with TRBJ2-7; D unresolved. CDR1 is SNHLY and CDR2 is FYNNEI in the germline V gene. Trimming pared 5 bases from V and 2 bases from J, leaving 10 bases between. The CDR3 has 13 amino acids.

Worth noting for this clone: Other DNA sequences of this sample code for an identical CDR3. The rearrangement links TRBV30 to TRBJ1-1; D unresolved. V shed 0 bases and J shed 3 bases, with 8 bases lying between them. Germline assignment: CDR1 GTSNPN and CDR2 SVGIG (reference sequence). This CDR3 is built from 13 residues. As DNA, the CDR3 is TGTGCCTGGAGTGTAAGCCGAGACACTGAAGCTTTCTTT. Translating it yields CAWSVSRDTEAFF.

The chain joins TRBV19 to TRBJ2-7; 8 bases are a match to TRBD1. Trimming cost V 5 bases and J 0 bases; bases outside gene matches: 3. Germline-derived CDR1 and CDR2 are LNHDA and SQIVND (reference sequence). This CDR3 is built from 14 residues. The CDR3 coding sequence is TGTGCCAGTAGTGCTACAGGGGGCTCCTACGAGCAGTACGTC. Protein sequence: CASSATGGSYEQYV.

The sample holds a few counts of this clone. The CDR3 DNA reads as TGTGCCAGCAGCTTGCAGGGGACTTACTATGGCTACACCTTC. Its translation is CASSLQGTYYGYTF. The chain links TRBV5-4 to TRBJ1-2; tentative D call: TRBD1 (6 bases). This CDR3 has 14 amino acids. Germline assignment: CDR1 SGHNT and CDR2 YYREEE (reference sequence). Trimming left V 1 base short and J 3 bases short, with 10 bases between.